This T cell receptor (beta chain) was sequenced in a study of blood T cell repertoires in COVID-19 (dated by TCRdb to 2019 to 2021). Context from the whole study: Collaborator samples came from the United States, Italy and Spain and covered acute and convalescent phases of COVID-19. Where available, HLA class I and class II types were obtained from metadata supplied by the sample provider rather than from assay-based typing. The repertoires were released in a freely available public database meant as a resource for research on the immune response to SARS-CoV-2. The dataset comprised deeply sampled blood TCRbeta repertoires from subjects exposed to, actively infected with, or recovered from COVID-19. Sample metadata almost always included a de-identified subject ID, COVID-19 status, age in years and sex. The material from the prospective study consisted of cDNA or gDNA derived from T cells, B-cell-depleted T cells, or PBMCs. Samples came from the ongoing ImmuneRACE study (first 160 participants) plus 1,254 subjects from 6 global collaborators.

V and J lose 4 bases and 6 bases, and a span of 15 bases separates them. Looking up the germline V gene (reference sequence) yields CDR1 GTSNPN and CDR2 SVGIG. Taken from cysteine to phenylalanine, the CDR3 has 13 residues. This entry keeps only the CDR3 DNA: 39 bases, framed from base 1. A word on this clone: It lacks a known antigen. No per-base quality is available; no much larger clone lies one base away.

TCRbeta CDR3 regions were amplified from genomic DNA by means of the immunoSEQ Assay, a bias-controlled multiplex PCR. On the study's bioinformatics: The number of nucleated cells in each sample was estimated by amplification of reference gene primers within the assay. To quantify the absolute abundance of each unique TCRbeta CDR3 rearrangement, sequence reads were collapsed and filtered. For each sample, productive Simpson clonality was calculated by taking the square root of Simpson's diversity index across productive rearrangements. TCRdb took this table from immuneACCESS and kept in-frame rearrangements with V and J called. Such tables lack part of the clones; where checked against another copy, unresolved V genes explain under half of the gap, and the rest is unexplained. The DNA was the basis for D and trimming; V, J and clone size are from that table. This sample holds about 67,000 clones; roughly 73% were observed only once. Around 5.9% of the sample lies in the top ten.

The collaborating institutions used their own protocols to collect whole blood in K2EDTA tubes. For TCRbeta analysis, collaborators shipped samples as frozen whole blood, isolated PBMCs, or DNA extracted from either of those sample types. Points the paper makes about the study in general: Clinical and demographic metadata were provided uncurated, with the amount varying by source and participant.

Sequenced: peripheral blood. The sequence derives from a woman aged 55-75 years with acute or convalescent COVID-19. The sequence is built from TRBV30 and TRBJ1-1; TRBD1 is perhaps the D gene, given 5 matching bases. The CDR3 sequence is CAWTGQGTAEAFF. The nucleotide sequence reads as follows: TGTGCCTGGACTGGGCAGGGAACGGCTGAAGCTTTCTTT.